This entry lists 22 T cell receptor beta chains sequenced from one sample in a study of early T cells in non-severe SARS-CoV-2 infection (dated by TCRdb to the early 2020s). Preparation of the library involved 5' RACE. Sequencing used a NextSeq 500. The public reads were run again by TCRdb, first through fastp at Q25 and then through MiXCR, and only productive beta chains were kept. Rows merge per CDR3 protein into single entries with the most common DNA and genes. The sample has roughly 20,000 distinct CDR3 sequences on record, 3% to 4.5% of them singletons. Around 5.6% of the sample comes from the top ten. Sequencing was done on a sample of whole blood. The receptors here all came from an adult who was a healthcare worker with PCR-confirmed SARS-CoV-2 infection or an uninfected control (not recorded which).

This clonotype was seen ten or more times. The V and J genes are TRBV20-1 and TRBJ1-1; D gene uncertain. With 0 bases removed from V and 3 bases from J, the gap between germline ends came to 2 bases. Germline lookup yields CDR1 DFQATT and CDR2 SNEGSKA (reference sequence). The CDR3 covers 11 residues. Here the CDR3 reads CSARDYTEAFF. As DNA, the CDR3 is TGCAGTGCTAGAGACTACACTGAAGCTTTCTTT.

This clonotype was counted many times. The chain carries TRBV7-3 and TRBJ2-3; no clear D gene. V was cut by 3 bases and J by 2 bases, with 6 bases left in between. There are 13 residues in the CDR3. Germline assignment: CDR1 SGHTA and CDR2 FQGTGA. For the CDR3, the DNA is TGTGCCAGCAGCTTGGGCCCCACAGATACGCAGTATTTT. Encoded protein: CASSLGPTDTQYF.

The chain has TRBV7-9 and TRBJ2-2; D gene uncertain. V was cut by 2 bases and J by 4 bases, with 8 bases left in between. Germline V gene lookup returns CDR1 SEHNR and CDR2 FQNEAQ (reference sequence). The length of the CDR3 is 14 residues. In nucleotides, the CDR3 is TGTGCCAGCAGCTTATCACGCGGCACCGGGGAGCTGTTTTTT. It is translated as CASSLSRGTGELFF.

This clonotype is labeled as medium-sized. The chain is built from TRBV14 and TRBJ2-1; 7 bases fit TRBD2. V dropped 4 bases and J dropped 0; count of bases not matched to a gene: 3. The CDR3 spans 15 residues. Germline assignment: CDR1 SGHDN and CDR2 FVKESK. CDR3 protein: CASSPAGSSYNEQFF. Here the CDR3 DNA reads TGTGCCAGCAGCCCAGCGGGGAGCTCCTACAATGAGCAGTTCTTC.

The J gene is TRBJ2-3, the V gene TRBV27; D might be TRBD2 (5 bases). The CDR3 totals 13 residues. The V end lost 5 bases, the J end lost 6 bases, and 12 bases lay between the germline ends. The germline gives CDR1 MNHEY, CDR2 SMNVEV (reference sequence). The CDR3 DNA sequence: TGTGCCAGCAGTGGGTGGGAGAGCGATACGCAGTATTTT. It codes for CASSGWESDTQYF.

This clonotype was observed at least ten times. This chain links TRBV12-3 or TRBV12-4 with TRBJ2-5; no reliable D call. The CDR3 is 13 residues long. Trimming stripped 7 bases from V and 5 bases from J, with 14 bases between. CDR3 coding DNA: TGTGCCAGCACCATCCGGAGTACCGAGACCCAGTACTTC. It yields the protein CASTIRSTETQYF.

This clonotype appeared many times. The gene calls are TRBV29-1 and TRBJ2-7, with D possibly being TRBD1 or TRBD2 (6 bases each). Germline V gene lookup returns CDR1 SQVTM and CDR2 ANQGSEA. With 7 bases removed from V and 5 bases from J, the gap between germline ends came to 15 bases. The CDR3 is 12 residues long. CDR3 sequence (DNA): TGCAGCGCTGAGCGAGGGGGGCACGAGCAGTACTTC. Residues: CSAERGGHEQYF.

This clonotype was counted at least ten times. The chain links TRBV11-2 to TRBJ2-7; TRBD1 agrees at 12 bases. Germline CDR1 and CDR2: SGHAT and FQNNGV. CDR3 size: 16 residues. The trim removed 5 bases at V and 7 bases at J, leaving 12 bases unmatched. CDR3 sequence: CASSPRQGQGAREQYF. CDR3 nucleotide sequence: TGTGCCAGCAGCCCGAGACAGGGACAGGGGGCAAGGGAGCAGTACTTC.

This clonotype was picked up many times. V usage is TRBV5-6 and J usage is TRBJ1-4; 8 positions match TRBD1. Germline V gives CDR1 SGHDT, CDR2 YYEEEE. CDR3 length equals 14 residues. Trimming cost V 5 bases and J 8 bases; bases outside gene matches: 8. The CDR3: CASRPGGAKEKLFF. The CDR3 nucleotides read TGTGCCAGCAGACCAGGGGGCGCGAAAGAAAAACTGTTTTTT.

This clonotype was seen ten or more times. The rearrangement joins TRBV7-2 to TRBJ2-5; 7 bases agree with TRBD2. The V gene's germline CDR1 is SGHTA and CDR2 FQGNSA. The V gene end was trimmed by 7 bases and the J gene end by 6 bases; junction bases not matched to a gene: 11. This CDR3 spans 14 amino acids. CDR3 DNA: TGTGCCAGCACCACCGGCGGGGGATATAAGACCCAGTACTTC. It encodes CASTTGGGYKTQYF.

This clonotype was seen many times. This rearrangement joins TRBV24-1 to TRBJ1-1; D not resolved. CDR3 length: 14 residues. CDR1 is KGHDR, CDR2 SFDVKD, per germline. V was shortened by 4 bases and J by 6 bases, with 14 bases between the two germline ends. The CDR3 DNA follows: TGTGCCACCAGTGACGGCGGGCGTCCCGCTGAAGCTTTCTTT. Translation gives CATSDGGRPAEAFF.

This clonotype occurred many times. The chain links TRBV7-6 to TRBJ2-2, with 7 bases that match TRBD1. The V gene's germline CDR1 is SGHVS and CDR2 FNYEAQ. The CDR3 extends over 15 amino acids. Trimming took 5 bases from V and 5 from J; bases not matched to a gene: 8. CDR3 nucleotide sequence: TGTGCCAGCAGCCTTGGACAGGATGGAACCGGGGAGCTGTTTTTT. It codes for CASSLGQDGTGELFF.

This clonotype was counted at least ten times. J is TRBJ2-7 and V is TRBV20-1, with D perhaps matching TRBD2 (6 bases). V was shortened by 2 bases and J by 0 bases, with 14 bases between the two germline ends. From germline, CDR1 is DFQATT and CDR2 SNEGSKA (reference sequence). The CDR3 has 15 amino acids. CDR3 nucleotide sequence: TGCAGTGCTAGATACCTAGCGAAGAGCTCCTACGAGCAGTACTTC. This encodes CSARYLAKSSYEQYF.

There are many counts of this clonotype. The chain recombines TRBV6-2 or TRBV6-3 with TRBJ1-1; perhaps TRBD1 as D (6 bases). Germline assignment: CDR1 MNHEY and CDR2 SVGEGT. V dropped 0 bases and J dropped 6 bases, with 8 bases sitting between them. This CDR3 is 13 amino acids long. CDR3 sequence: CASSYSNRAEAFF. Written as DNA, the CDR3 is TGTGCCAGCAGTTACTCAAACAGGGCTGAAGCTTTCTTT.

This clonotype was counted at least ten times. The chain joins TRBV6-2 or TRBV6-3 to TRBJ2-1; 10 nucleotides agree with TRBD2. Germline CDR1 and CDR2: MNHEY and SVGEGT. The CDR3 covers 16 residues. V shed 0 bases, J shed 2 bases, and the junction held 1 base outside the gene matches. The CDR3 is CASSYSGLAAYNEQFF. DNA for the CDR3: TGTGCCAGCAGTTACTCCGGACTAGCGGCCTACAATGAGCAGTTCTTC.

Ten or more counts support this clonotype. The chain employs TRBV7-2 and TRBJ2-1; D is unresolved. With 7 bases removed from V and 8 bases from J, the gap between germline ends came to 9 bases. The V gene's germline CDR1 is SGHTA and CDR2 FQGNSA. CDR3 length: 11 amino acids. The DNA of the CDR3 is TGTGCCAGCACCCCGGTCCATGAGCAGTTCTTC. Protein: CASTPVHEQFF.

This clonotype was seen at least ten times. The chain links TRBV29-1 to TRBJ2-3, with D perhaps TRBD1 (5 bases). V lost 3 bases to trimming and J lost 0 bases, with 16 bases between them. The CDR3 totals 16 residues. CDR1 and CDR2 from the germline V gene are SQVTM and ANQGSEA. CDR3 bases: TGCAGCGTTGAGGGTTTAAGGCAGGGAAGCACAGATACGCAGTATTTT. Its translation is CSVEGLRQGSTDTQYF.

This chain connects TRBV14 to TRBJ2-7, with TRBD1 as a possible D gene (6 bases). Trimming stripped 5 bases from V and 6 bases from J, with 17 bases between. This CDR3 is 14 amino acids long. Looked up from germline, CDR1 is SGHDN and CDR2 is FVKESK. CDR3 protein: CASSLDSLLSEQYF. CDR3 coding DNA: TGTGCCAGCAGCTTGGACAGCCTACTGTCCGAGCAGTACTTC.

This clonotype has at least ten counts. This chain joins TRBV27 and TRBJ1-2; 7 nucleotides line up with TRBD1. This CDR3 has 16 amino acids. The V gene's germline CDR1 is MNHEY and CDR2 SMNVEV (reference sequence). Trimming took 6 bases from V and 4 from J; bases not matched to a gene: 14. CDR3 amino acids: CASRPRGTDRFYGYTF. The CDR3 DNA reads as TGTGCCAGCAGGCCCAGGGGGACCGACCGTTTCTATGGCTACACCTTC.

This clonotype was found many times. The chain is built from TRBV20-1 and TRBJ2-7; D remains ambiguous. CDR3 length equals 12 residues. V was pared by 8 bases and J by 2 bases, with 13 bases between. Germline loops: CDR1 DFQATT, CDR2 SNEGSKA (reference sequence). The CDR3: CSTPADTYEQYF. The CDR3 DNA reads TGCAGTACTCCGGCGGATACCTACGAGCAGTACTTC.

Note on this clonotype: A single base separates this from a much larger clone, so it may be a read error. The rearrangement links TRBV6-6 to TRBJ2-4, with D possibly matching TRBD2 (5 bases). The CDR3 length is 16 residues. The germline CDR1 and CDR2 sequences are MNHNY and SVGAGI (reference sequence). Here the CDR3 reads CVSTPRDLLAKNIQYF. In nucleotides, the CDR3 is TGTGTCAGCACTCCGAGGGATTTACTAGCCAAAAACATTCAGTACTTC.

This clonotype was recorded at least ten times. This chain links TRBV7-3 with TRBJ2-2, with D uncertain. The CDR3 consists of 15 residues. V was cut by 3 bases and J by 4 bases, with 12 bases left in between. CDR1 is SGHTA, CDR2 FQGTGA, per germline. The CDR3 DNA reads TGTGCCAGCAGCTTCGGGCTATCCCGCACCGGGGAGCTGTTTTTT. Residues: CASSFGLSRTGELFF.